This TCR beta chain was observed in a study of T cell responses to AZD1222 COVID-19 vaccine. Repertoires were generated with immunoSEQ multiplex PCR, while TCRdb's copy carries only in-frame clones and drops some. The sample consists of more than 95,000 clones, 93% of them appearing once. CDR1 MGHRA and CDR2 YSYEKL come from the germline V gene. The CDR3 totals 15 residues. The V and J ends lost 4 bases and 0 bases respectively, with 10 bases between them. The specimen comprised peripheral blood, sampled on day 0 of AZD1222 vaccination. J is TRBJ2-4 and V is TRBV4-1; D unclear. This clonotype was sampled from an adult in good health. The CDR3 DNA reads as TGCGCCAGCAGCCTGGGTGGTCTAGCCAAAAACATTCAGTACTTC. Protein: CASSLGGLAKNIQYF.